The next 26 T cell receptor beta chains were all read from a single sample in a study of blood T cell repertoires in COVID-19. Some clones are missing from TCRdb's copy, which holds only in-frame ones; the method was immunoSEQ multiplex PCR. Of hundreds of thousands of clones listed, approximately 88% are singletons. The sequenced sample consisted of peripheral blood. These receptors were collected from a woman in her 30s with acute or convalescent COVID-19.

The chain links TRBV7-8 to TRBJ2-1; D is perhaps TRBD2 (6 bases). Germline assignment: CDR1 SGHVS and CDR2 FQNEAQ. V was clipped by 0 bases and J by 6 bases, with 15 bases between them. This CDR3 is 16 amino acids long. The CDR3 DNA is TGTGCCAGCAGCTTAGCGGCGGGGCCGGGCATCAATGAGCAGTTCTTC. Its translation is CASSLAAGPGINEQFF. Using reference TRBV7-8 and TRBJ2-1 for the parts outside the CDR3, the full variable domain is GAGVSQSPRYKVAKRGQDVALRCDPISGHVSLFWYQQALGQGPEFLTYFQNEAQLDKSGLPSDRFFAERPEGSVSTLKIQRTQQEDSAVYLCASSLAAGPGINEQFFGPGTRLTVL.

The chain has TRBV7-9 and TRBJ2-5; 7 bases align to TRBD1. CDR1 SEHNR and CDR2 FQNEAQ come from the germline V gene (reference sequence). CDR3 size: 14 residues. V shed 5 bases and J 3 bases; nucleotides not matched to a gene: 6. Here the CDR3 DNA reads TGTGCCAGCAGCCAAACCGGGACAGAAGAGACCCAGTACTTC. Protein product: CASSQTGTEETQYF.

This clone has a single count. The chain carries TRBV6-4 and TRBJ1-5, with D possibly matching TRBD1 (6 bases). Germline V gene data show CDR1 as MRHNA and CDR2 as SNTAGT. The V and J ends lost 6 bases and 4 bases respectively, with 16 bases between them. The CDR3 consists of 15 residues. CDR3 bases: TGTGCCAGCAGGGATCCGGGACACATAAATCAGCCCCAGCATTTT. Encoded protein: CASRDPGHINQPQHF.

This rearrangement joins TRBV29-1 to TRBJ2-5; possible D gene TRBD1, 5 bases. This CDR3 is built from 13 residues. Germline lookup yields CDR1 SQVTM and CDR2 ANQGSEA. With 3 bases removed from V and 4 bases from J, the gap between germline ends came to 12 bases. The CDR3 here is CSVDRVFGETQYF. The CDR3 nucleotides are TGCAGCGTTGACAGGGTGTTCGGAGAGACCCAGTACTTC.

V is TRBV5-6 and J is TRBJ2-7; TRBD2 agrees at 12 bases. CDR3 size: 14 residues. V trimming: 7 bases; J trimming: 4 bases; junction bases outside the gene matches: 6. CDR1 is SGHDT, CDR2 YYEEEE, per germline. DNA for the CDR3: TGTGCCAGCGCTCTCGGACTAGCGGGATACGAGCAGTACTTC. Its translation: CASALGLAGYEQYF.

CDR3 coding DNA: TGCGCCAGCAGCTTGGGGGACAGGCTCTCCTACGAGCAGTACTTC. It encodes CASSLGDRLSYEQYF. This chain links TRBV5-1 with TRBJ2-7, with TRBD1 identical over 8 bases. Germline CDR1 reads SGHRS; CDR2 reads YFSETQ. V shed 0 bases and J 0 bases; nucleotides not matched to a gene: 2. This CDR3 spans 15 amino acids.

The chain couples TRBV6-2 or TRBV6-3 to TRBJ2-1, with TRBD2 identical over 10 bases. The germline V gene has CDR1 MNHEY and CDR2 SVGEGT. The CDR3 consists of 15 residues. Trimming cost V 6 bases and J 4 bases; bases outside gene matches: 6. The DNA of the CDR3 is TGTGCCAGCAGCCCAGGACTAGCGGAGTACAATGAGCAGTTCTTC. Translating it yields CASSPGLAEYNEQFF.

The table lists this clone with a few counts. The V gene is TRBV6-4, the J gene TRBJ1-1, with 11 bases identical to TRBD1. CDR1 is MRHNA and CDR2 is SNTAGT in the germline V gene. The CDR3 loop spans 12 amino acids. V gave up 10 bases and J gave up 6 bases; unmatched junction bases: 4. The CDR3, as DNA: TGTGCCATCCCGGGACAGGGGGCTGAAGCTTTCTTT. It translates to CAIPGQGAEAFF.

The rearrangement uses TRBV7-6 and TRBJ2-1, with 11 bases fitting TRBD2. The CDR3 spans 17 residues. CDR1 and CDR2 (germline): SGHVS, FNYEAQ. The V and J ends lost 1 base and 4 bases, in that order; junction bases with no gene match: 6. The chain's CDR3 is CASSLVSLAGGYNEQFF. DNA of the CDR3: TGTGCCAGCAGCTTAGTCAGCTTAGCGGGAGGGTACAATGAGCAGTTCTTC.

The rearrangement links TRBV6-2 or TRBV6-3 to TRBJ2-7, with TRBD2 identical over 10 bases. Germline assignment: CDR1 MNHEY and CDR2 SVGEGT. V lost 5 bases and J lost 1; bases outside the gene matches: 5. The CDR3 loop spans 15 amino acids. The CDR3 here is CASSTGLAASYEQYF. For the CDR3, the DNA is TGTGCCAGCAGTACCGGACTAGCGGCTTCCTACGAGCAGTACTTC.

The chain employs TRBV19 and TRBJ2-7, with a weak D call TRBD1 (5 bases). Per the germline V gene, CDR1 is LNHDA and CDR2 is SQIVND (reference sequence). The CDR3 is 14 residues long. V lost 3 bases to trimming and J lost 5 bases, with 14 bases between them. The CDR3 sequence is CASSMLQGIDEQYF. In DNA form, the CDR3 reads TGTGCCAGTAGTATGTTGCAGGGAATAGACGAGCAGTACTTC. Looking up the rest from reference TRBV19 and TRBJ2-7 gives the full variable domain: DGGITQSPKYLFRKEGQNVTLSCEQNLNHDAMYWYRQDPGQGLRLIYYSQIVNDFQKGDIAEGYSVSREKKESFPLTVTSAQKNPTAFYLCASSMLQGIDEQYFGPGTRLTVT.

This chain links TRBV18 with TRBJ2-1, with D possibly TRBD1 on 5 matching bases. Trimming pared 4 bases from V and 4 bases from J, leaving 11 bases between. From germline, CDR1 is KGHSH and CDR2 LQKENI. The CDR3 spans 14 residues. In DNA form, the CDR3 reads TGTGCCAGCTCACTAGATGACAGATACAATGAGCAGTTCTTC. Its translation is CASSLDDRYNEQFF.

This sequence joins TRBV5-1 and TRBJ2-4, with 8 bases matching TRBD2. Germline assignment: CDR1 SGHRS and CDR2 YFSETQ. The CDR3 spans 17 residues. The junction had 10 bases not matched to a gene; V was cut back by 4 bases and J by 1 base. For the CDR3, the DNA is TGCGCCAGCAGCCCACGGACTAGCTTTCAGGCCAAAAACATTCAGTACTTC. This sequence encodes CASSPRTSFQAKNIQYF.

The chain recombines TRBV9 with TRBJ1-1; 9 bases fit TRBD1. The V gene end was trimmed by 3 bases and the J gene end by 3 bases; junction bases not matched to a gene: 12. The CDR3 sequence is 17 residues long. Germline V gene lookup returns CDR1 SGDLS and CDR2 YYNGEE. CDR3 DNA: TGTGCCAGCAGCGCACAAAAGAGGACAGGGGAGCACACTGAAGCTTTCTTT. This translates into CASSAQKRTGEHTEAFF.

The chain uses TRBV30 and TRBJ2-4, with a possible D match to TRBD1 (5 bases). The CDR3 covers 15 residues. Trimming cost V 0 bases and J 3 bases, with 12 bases left between them. CDR1 is GTSNPN and CDR2 is SVGIG in the germline V gene (reference sequence). This CDR3 reads CAWSVRSRDKNIQYF. The DNA for the CDR3 is TGTGCCTGGAGTGTACGGTCCAGGGACAAAAACATTCAGTACTTC.

V gene TRBV14 combines with J gene TRBJ2-7; 8 bases agree with TRBD1. Trimming took 2 bases from V and 4 from J; bases not matched to a gene: 7. Germline-derived CDR1 and CDR2 are SGHDN and FVKESK. CDR3 size: 15 residues. The CDR3 is CASSQRTGQGYEQYF. The CDR3 coding sequence is TGTGCCAGCAGCCAACGGACTGGACAGGGATACGAGCAGTACTTC.

V usage is TRBV27 and J usage is TRBJ2-7, with D perhaps TRBD1 (5 bases). This CDR3 has 16 residues. CDR1 MNHEY and CDR2 SMNVEV come from the germline V gene (reference sequence). The V end lost 5 bases, the J end lost 0 bases, and 17 bases lay between the germline ends. CDR3 nucleotide sequence: TGTGCCAGCAGTCCCCCCAGGGCGGCAAACTCCTACGAGCAGTACTTC. It encodes CASSPPRAANSYEQYF.

J is TRBJ1-2 and V is TRBV18, with 11 bases identical to TRBD1. Germline trimming cut 4 bases from V and 6 bases from J; bases unmatched to any gene: 10. Germline CDR1 is KGHSH and CDR2 is LQKENI. The CDR3 is 16 residues long. CDR3 in amino acids: CASSRERPGQGDGYTF. The CDR3 bases are TGTGCCAGCTCACGCGAACGCCCGGGACAGGGGGATGGCTACACCTTC.

The chain employs TRBV6-2 or TRBV6-3 and TRBJ1-1, with 10 bases that match TRBD1. The germline V gene has CDR1 MNHEY and CDR2 SVGEGT. The trim removed 4 bases at V and 6 bases at J, leaving 11 bases unmatched. CDR3 length: 16 residues. For the CDR3, the DNA is TGTGCCAGCAGTTTAACCGGGACAGGGGTTCGACCTGAAGCTTTCTTT. Its protein product is CASSLTGTGVRPEAFF.

This chain uses TRBV18 with TRBJ2-6; 8 bases agree with TRBD1. The V gene's germline CDR1 is KGHSH and CDR2 LQKENI. J gave up 0 bases and V 3 bases, and 13 bases lay outside the gene matches. The CDR3 spans 20 residues. CDR3 sequence reads: CASSPTGRRTGNSGANVLTF. The CDR3 coding sequence is TGTGCCAGCTCACCCACGGGACGCCGGACAGGGAACTCTGGGGCCAACGTCCTGACTTTC.

The chain couples TRBV11-3 to TRBJ1-5; D unresolved. CDR1 is SGHNT and CDR2 is YENEEA in the germline V gene. V dropped 2 bases and J dropped 4 bases, with 6 bases sitting between them. The CDR3 is 13 amino acids. The CDR3 is CASSLSQNQPQHF. The CDR3 bases are TGTGCCAGCAGCTTATCCCAGAATCAGCCCCAGCATTTT. The full variable domain, its missing parts supplied by reference TRBV11-3 and TRBJ1-5, is EAGVVQSPRYKIIEKKQPVAFWCNPISGHNTLYWYLQNLGQGPELLIRYENEEAVDDSQLPKDRFSAERLKGVDSTLKIQPAELGDSAVYLCASSLSQNQPQHFGDGTRLSIL.

Note on this clone: Sequence at one end of the junction differs from germline and may be a read error. CDR3 in amino acids: CAIGDREGATNEKLFF. CDR3 DNA: TGTGCCATCGGTGACAGGGAAGGGGCAACTAATGAAAAACTGTTTTTT. The chain recombines TRBV10-3 with TRBJ1-4; 7 bases fit TRBD1. The CDR3 spans 16 residues. CDR1 and CDR2 (germline): ENHRY, SYGVKD.

J is TRBJ2-2 and V is TRBV18; D might be TRBD2 (6 bases). Germline CDR1 and CDR2: KGHSH and LQKENI. There are 17 residues in the CDR3. Deletions cut 3 bases from V and 1 base from J, with 15 bases between. The DNA of the CDR3 is TGTGCCAGCTCACCCTCCTACCGCGGGGAGAACACCGGGGAGCTGTTTTTT. Protein product: CASSPSYRGENTGELFF.

The gene calls are TRBV5-1 and TRBJ1-2, with 9 bases identical to TRBD1. Trimming cost V 4 bases and J 5 bases; bases outside gene matches: 6. The CDR3 is made up of 14 amino acids. CDR1 and CDR2 from the germline V gene are SGHRS and YFSETQ. DNA of the CDR3: TGCGCCAGCAGCGAGACCGGGACAGGGTATGGCTACACCTTC. Translated: CASSETGTGYGYTF. The full variable domain, with the rest looked up from reference TRBV5-1 and TRBJ1-2, is KAGVTQTPRYLIKTRGQQVTLSCSPISGHRSVSWYQQTPGQGLQFLFEYFSETQRNKGNFPGRFSGRQFSNSRSEMNVSTLELGDSALYLCASSETGTGYGYTFGSGTRLTVV.

The chain joins TRBV5-1 to TRBJ1-4; 8 bases are shared with TRBD1. Germline V gene data show CDR1 as SGHRS and CDR2 as YFSETQ. The CDR3 sequence is 14 residues long. J lost 10 bases, V lost 4 bases, and 9 bases had no gene match. In nucleotides, the CDR3 is TGCGCCAGCAGCCATGGACAGGGTTTTGGAAAACTGTTTTTT. It translates to CASSHGQGFGKLFF.

The chain carries TRBV6-5 and TRBJ1-6, with 11 nucleotides matching TRBD1. Germline V gene sequence: CDR1 MNHEY, CDR2 SVGAGI. V dropped 10 bases and J dropped 5; count of bases not matched to a gene: 7. CDR3 length equals 15 residues. CDR3 sequence: CATSRDRGNNSPLHF. The CDR3 coding sequence is TGTGCCACCTCCCGGGACAGGGGGAATAATTCACCCCTCCACTTT.